The rows below give T cell receptor beta chains drawn from one sample of a study of CXCR3-negative and CXCR3-positive naive CD8 T cells. TCRdb re-called the 5' RACE reads; one entry per CDR3 protein, DNA not given. Its listing shows approximately 83,000 distinct CDR3 sequences. The sequenced sample was naive CXCR3- CD8+ T cells from blood. Receptor source: a human donor in good health. Some clones in this sample may be carry-over from other donors' samples. Both conserved end residues are part of each CDR3.

>TRBV29-1|TRBJ2-7
CSVEDHSGREYEQYF
>TRBV10-1|TRBJ1-4
CASLNETGTGHEKLFF
>TRBV20-1|TRBJ1-6
CSESDREGSPLHF
>TRBV12-3/TRBV12-4|TRBJ2-7
CASSFDMNYEQYF
>TRBV7-2|TRBJ2-7
CASSSYSGGGYEQYF
>TRBV4-3|TRBJ1-2
CASSQDLAGVFYGYTF
>TRBV20-1|TRBJ2-3
CSATKVGTSGGAWTDTQYF
>TRBV4-2|TRBJ1-1
CASSPSQGARTEAFF
>TRBV5-1|TRBJ1-1
CASSSDDRGLNTEAFF
>TRBV11-2|TRBJ2-3
CASSKGQGAGDTQYF
>TRBV5-1|TRBJ1-1
CASRAFHVGNTEAFF
>TRBV7-9|TRBJ2-5
CASSLGSPETQYF
>TRBV3-1|TRBJ2-7
CASSLEGLSYEQYF
>TRBV4-1|TRBJ2-1
CASSQIIRTHNEQFF
>TRBV7-9|TRBJ1-2
CASSTPMTEAIDGYTF
>TRBV7-9|TRBJ2-1
CASSVDRLNEQFF
>TRBV6-2/TRBV6-3|TRBJ2-1
CASSYTSYNEQFF
>TRBV12-3/TRBV12-4|TRBJ1-2
CASSSTLSRTDGYTF
>TRBV29-1|TRBJ2-3
CSVWEISEPDTQYF
>TRBV12-3/TRBV12-4|TRBJ2-1
CASNDVVAGGVEQFF
>TRBV7-6|TRBJ2-3
CASSLDSGSTPRTDTQYF
>TRBV14|TRBJ2-7
CASSQGGSDNEQYF
>TRBV3-1|TRBJ2-7
CASSQSPGPSYEQYF
>TRBV9|TRBJ2-5
CASSVEGSGGRVETQYF
>TRBV29-1|TRBJ1-1
CSVTRNTEAFF
>TRBV29-1|TRBJ2-7
CSVGGAPYEQYF